The clone carrying this TCR beta chain was observed many times. The antigen is not known. Universal primer sites and UMIs were introduced during 5'RACE template-switching synthesis of TCR cDNA. One entry per CDR3 protein results from TCRdb running MiXCR on the 5' RACE reads. The data show about 320,000 distinct CDR3 sequences, with approximately 4% seen just once and approximately 19% held by the top ten. CDR3 length equals 14 residues. The V end lost 0 bases, the J end lost 1 base, and 6 bases lay between the germline ends. Germline CDR1 reads MNHEY; CDR2 reads SVGAGI. This sample was taken from a study of T cells after yellow fever vaccination. Study observations and caveats: The booster response re-showed most primary clones: roughly 97% CD4, approximately 90% CD8.

This chain links TRBV6-5 with TRBJ2-5; D ambiguous. This TCR was sampled from a man aged 18 to 29 who received the YFV17D yellow fever vaccine. The source material was PBMCs, sampled 15 days after the yellow fever booster vaccination. The CDR3 reads CASSYSFSQETQYF. The CDR3 region has the DNA TGTGCCAGCAGTTACTCGTTCAGCCAAGAGACCCAGTACTTC.